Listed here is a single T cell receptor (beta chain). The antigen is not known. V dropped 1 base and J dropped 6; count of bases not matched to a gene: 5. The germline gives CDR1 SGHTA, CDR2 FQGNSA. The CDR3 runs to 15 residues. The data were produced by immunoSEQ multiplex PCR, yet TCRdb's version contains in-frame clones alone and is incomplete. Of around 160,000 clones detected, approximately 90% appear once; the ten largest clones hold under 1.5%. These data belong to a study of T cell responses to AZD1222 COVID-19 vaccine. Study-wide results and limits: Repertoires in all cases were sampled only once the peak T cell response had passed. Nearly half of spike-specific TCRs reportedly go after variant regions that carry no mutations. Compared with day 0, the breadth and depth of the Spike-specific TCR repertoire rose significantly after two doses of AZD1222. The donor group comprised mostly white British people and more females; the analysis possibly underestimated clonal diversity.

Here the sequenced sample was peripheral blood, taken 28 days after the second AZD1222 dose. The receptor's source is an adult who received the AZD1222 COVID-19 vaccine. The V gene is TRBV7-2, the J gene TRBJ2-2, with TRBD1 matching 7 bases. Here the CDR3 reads CASSLGQGEAGELFF. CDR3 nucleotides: TGTGCCAGCAGCTTAGGACAGGGTGAGGCCGGGGAGCTGTTTTTT.